This T cell receptor beta chain was found in a study of CD8 T cells in ankylosing spondylitis (dated by TCRdb to the late 2010s). Context from the whole study: T cell receptor beta repertoires were profiled in healthy donors and ankylosing spondylitis patients so that disease-linked TCR variants could be found. In total, the full study cohort was made up of over a hundred healthy donors and 20 to 25 ankylosing spondylitis patients. Peripheral blood was sampled, and synovial fluid was also collected from ankylosing spondylitis patients. Study-wide conclusions, independent of this receptor: The disease-linked clones were reported as significantly enriched in matched synovial fluid samples from ankylosing spondylitis patients. Some motif variants had previously been reported in the synovial fluid and blood of reactive arthritis patients, which suggests shared mechanisms of disease initiation. In peripheral blood, the disease-linked clones were found at relatively low frequencies and had a CD8+ phenotype. A TCR beta motif made up of several highly homologous amino acid variants appeared to be characteristic of blood from ankylosing spondylitis patients.

This clonotype occurred a few times. Its cognate antigen has yet to be identified. No per-base quality is available; no much larger clone lies one base away. The sequencer listed for this sample is Illumina HiSeq 2500. Quantitative 5'-RACE with molecular barcodes was used to prepare TCR beta libraries. As for the authors' bioinformatics: A new computational method based on a probabilistic model of VDJ rearrangement was used to identify disease-linked TCR variants. Clones were called with MiXCR by TCRdb after fastp trimmed the public reads at Q25, and only in-frame beta chains were retained. Rows are combined by CDR3 protein, so each entry shows the most common genes and DNA. The V and J calls and clone size are TCRdb's, not the authors'. In all, the sample holds 150,000 to 200,000 distinct CDR3 sequences, and 10% to 15% of those were seen once. The ten largest clones represent roughly 11% of the sample.

The germline V gene encodes CDR1 DFQATT and CDR2 SNEGSKA (reference sequence). The CDR3 runs 17 residues from the cysteine to the phenylalanine. Only the CDR3 region is kept as DNA, spanning 51 bases read in frame from base 1. Trimming takes 6 bases off V and 8 bases off J; junction bases not matched to a gene: 17. The sample taken for sequencing was blood, either unsorted or a sorted T cell fraction (not recorded which). The origin of this receptor is a female donor with ankylosing spondylitis or in good health (not recorded which). The V and J genes are TRBV20-1 and TRBJ2-1; 12 central bases correspond to TRBD2. The DNA reads as follows: TGCAGTGCCAACAGGGTTAGGTCTAGCGGGAGGGCATATGAGCAGTTCTTC. Translated, this gives CSANRVRSSGRAYEQFF.